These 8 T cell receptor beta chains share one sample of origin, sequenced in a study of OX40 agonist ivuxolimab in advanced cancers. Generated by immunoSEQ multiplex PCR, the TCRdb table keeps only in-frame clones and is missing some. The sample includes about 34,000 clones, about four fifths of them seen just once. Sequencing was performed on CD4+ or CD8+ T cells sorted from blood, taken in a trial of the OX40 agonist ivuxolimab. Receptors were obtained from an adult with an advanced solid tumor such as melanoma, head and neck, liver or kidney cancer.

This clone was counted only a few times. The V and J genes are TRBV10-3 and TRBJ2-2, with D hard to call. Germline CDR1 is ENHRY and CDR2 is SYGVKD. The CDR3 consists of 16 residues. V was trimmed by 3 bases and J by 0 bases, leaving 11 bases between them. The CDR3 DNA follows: TGTGCCATCAGTGATTTCGCTCACGCGAACACCGGGGAGCTGTTTTTT. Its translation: CAISDFAHANTGELFF.

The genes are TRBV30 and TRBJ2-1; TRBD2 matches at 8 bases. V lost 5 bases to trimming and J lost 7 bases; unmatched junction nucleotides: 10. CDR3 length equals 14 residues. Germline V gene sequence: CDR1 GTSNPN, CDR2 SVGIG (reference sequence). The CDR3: CAWDRGLAMNEQFF. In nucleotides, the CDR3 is TGTGCCTGGGACCGAGGACTAGCTATGAATGAGCAGTTCTTC.

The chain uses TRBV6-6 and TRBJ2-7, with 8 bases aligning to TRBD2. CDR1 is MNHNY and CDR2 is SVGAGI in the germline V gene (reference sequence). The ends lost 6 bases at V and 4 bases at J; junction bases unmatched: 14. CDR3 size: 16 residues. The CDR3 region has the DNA TGTGCCAGCAGCGACTTCGGGGGGGGAAGGAGTTACGAGCAGTACTTC. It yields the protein CASSDFGGGRSYEQYF.

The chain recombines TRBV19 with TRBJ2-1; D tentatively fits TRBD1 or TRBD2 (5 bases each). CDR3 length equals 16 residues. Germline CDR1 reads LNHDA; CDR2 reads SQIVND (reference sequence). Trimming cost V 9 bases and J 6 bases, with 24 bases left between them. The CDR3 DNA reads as TGTGCCAGCCTCAACCTCGGCTCCGGGACCCCCAATGAGCAGTTCTTC. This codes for CASLNLGSGTPNEQFF.

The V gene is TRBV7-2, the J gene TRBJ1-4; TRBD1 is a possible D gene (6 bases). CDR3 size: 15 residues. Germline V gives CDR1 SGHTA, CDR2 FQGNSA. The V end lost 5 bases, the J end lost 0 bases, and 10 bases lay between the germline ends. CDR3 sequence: CASSQTGPTNEKLFF. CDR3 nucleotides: TGTGCCAGCAGCCAAACAGGGCCAACTAATGAAAAACTGTTTTTT.

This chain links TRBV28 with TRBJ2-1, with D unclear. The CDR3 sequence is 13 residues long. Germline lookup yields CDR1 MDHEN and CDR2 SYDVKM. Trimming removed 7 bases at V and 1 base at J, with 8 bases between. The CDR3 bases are TGTGCCAGCACCGGCAGATCCTACAATGAGCAGTTCTTC. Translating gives CASTGRSYNEQFF.

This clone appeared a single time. Written as DNA, the CDR3 is TGTGCCGGTCGGACAGGTTGGGATCAGCCCCAGCATTTT. This codes for CAGRTGWDQPQHF. This chain uses TRBV6-1 with TRBJ1-5; 7 positions agree with TRBD1. Looked up from germline, CDR1 is MNHNS and CDR2 is SASEGT. V gave up 11 bases and J gave up 5 bases; unmatched junction bases: 9. The CDR3 contains 13 residues.

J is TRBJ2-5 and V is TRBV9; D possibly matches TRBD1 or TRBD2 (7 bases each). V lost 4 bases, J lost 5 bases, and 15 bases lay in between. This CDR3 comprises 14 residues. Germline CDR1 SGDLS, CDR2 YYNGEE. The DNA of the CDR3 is TGTGCCAGCAGCCCTCAGGGGGGAGGGGAGACCCAGTACTTC. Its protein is CASSPQGGGETQYF.